These 20 T cell receptor beta chains share one sample of origin, sequenced in a study of blood T cell repertoires in COVID-19. The table came from immunoSEQ multiplex PCR; TCRdb's copy has only in-frame clones and leaves some out. This table has tens of thousands of clones, around four fifths appearing once. Sample: peripheral blood. The receptors were sampled from a man aged 65 to 79 with acute or convalescent COVID-19.

The chain is built from TRBV4-1 and TRBJ2-7; 7 bases map to TRBD1. The CDR3 covers 15 residues. The germline V gene has CDR1 MGHRA and CDR2 YSYEKL. Germline trimming cut 1 base from V and 3 bases from J; bases unmatched to any gene: 6. CDR3 DNA: TGCGCCAGCAGCCAAGTTTTCCCAGGGGGCTACGAGCAGTACTTC. It yields the protein CASSQVFPGGYEQYF.

The chain couples TRBV3-1 (or the pseudogene TRBV3-2) to TRBJ2-7; TRBD1 matches at 7 bases. The CDR3 is 11 amino acids. Germline CDR1 LGHDT, CDR2 YNNKEL (reference sequence). V lost 1 base and J lost 11; bases outside the gene matches: 2. The CDR3 bases are TGTGCCAGCAGCCAAGGGGACAGTAAGTACTTC. Translation gives CASSQGDSKYF.

As concerns this clone: One junction end does not reproduce the germline sequence, and a read error may be involved. The V gene is TRBV7-8, the J gene TRBJ2-1, with TRBD2 identical over 10 bases. Germline V CDR1 and CDR2: SGHVS, FQNEAQ. The CDR3 totals 15 residues. The CDR3 coding sequence is TGTGCCAGCAGTTTAGCGGGGGGAGAGGGCAATGAGCAGTTCTTC. It encodes CASSLAGGEGNEQFF.

In this sample, this clone turned up once. V and J are TRBV18 and TRBJ1-3; D remains unclear. The CDR3 contains 14 residues. Germline V gives CDR1 KGHSH, CDR2 LQKENI. The germline V and J ends were trimmed by 3 bases and 3 bases, with 9 bases remaining between them. The CDR3 reads CASSPPGNGNTIYF. DNA of the CDR3: TGTGCCAGCTCACCGCCGGGAAATGGAAACACCATATATTTT.

This chain uses TRBV18 with TRBJ2-2, with TRBD1 identical over 11 bases. With 3 bases clipped from V and 4 bases from J, the junction kept 7 bases outside the gene matches. Germline-derived CDR1 and CDR2 are KGHSH and LQKENI. The CDR3 covers 17 residues. This CDR3 is CASSPPGQGAGTGELFF. DNA for the CDR3: TGTGCCAGCTCACCCCCCGGACAGGGGGCGGGCACCGGGGAGCTGTTTTTT.

This sequence joins TRBV4-1 and TRBJ2-1, with a weak D call TRBD1 (6 bases). The CDR3 sequence is 15 residues long. The germline CDR1 and CDR2 sequences are MGHRA and YSYEKL. Deletions cut 0 bases from V and 4 bases from J, with 10 bases between. The CDR3 DNA reads as TGCGCCAGCAGCCAAGACAGGGGTTCGTACAATGAGCAGTTCTTC. This codes for CASSQDRGSYNEQFF.

V gene TRBV7-9 combines with J gene TRBJ1-6, with D possibly being TRBD1 (5 bases). V was shortened by 0 bases and J by 0 bases, with 9 bases between the two germline ends. Germline values: CDR1 SEHNR, CDR2 FQNEAQ (reference sequence). The CDR3 totals 17 residues. Written as DNA, the CDR3 is TGTGCCAGCAGCTTAGCCCTAACAGGCTCCTATAATTCACCCCTCCACTTT. Amino acids: CASSLALTGSYNSPLHF. Using reference TRBV7-9 and TRBJ1-6 for the parts outside the CDR3, the full variable domain is DTGVSQNPRHKITKRGQNVTFRCDPISEHNRLYWYRQTLGQGPEFLTYFQNEAQLEKSRLLSDRFSAERPKGSFSTLEIQRTEQGDSAMYLCASSLALTGSYNSPLHFGNGTRLTVT.

The chain links TRBV20-1 to TRBJ1-1; D remains ambiguous. The CDR3 has 11 residues. Germline CDR1 DFQATT, CDR2 SNEGSKA (reference sequence). Trimming pared 5 bases from V and 6 bases from J, leaving 10 bases between. CDR3: CSADYGAEAFF. CDR3 coding DNA: TGCAGTGCTGACTATGGCGCTGAAGCTTTCTTT.

The J gene is TRBJ2-7, the V gene TRBV2, with TRBD1 identical over 7 bases. Germline V CDR1 and CDR2: SNHLY, FYNNEI. This CDR3 contains 15 residues. V lost 3 bases, J lost 5 bases, and 10 bases stayed unmatched. CDR3 sequence reads: CASSDPTGVRDEQYF. The CDR3 nucleotides are TGTGCCAGCAGTGACCCTACAGGGGTGAGGGACGAGCAGTACTTC.

V gene TRBV9 combines with J gene TRBJ2-7; TRBD1 matches 8 bases. The CDR3 spans 13 residues. With 4 bases clipped from V and 2 bases from J, the junction kept 2 bases outside the gene matches. CDR1 is SGDLS and CDR2 is YYNGEE in the germline V gene. The chain's CDR3 is CASSRQGTYEQYF. DNA of the CDR3: TGTGCCAGCAGCCGACAGGGGACCTACGAGCAGTACTTC.

This sequence joins TRBV5-1 and TRBJ2-3, with 7 bases identical to TRBD2. The CDR3 contains 16 residues. From germline, CDR1 is SGHRS and CDR2 YFSETQ. The J segment lost 0 bases and the V segment lost 0 bases, leaving 4 bases of the junction unmatched. CDR3 sequence (DNA): TGCGCCAGCAGCTTGGATCCTAGCGGAAGCACAGATACGCAGTATTTT. Its protein is CASSLDPSGSTDTQYF.

The V gene is TRBV3-1 (or the pseudogene TRBV3-2), the J gene TRBJ2-2; possible D gene TRBD2, 5 bases. Germline-derived CDR1 and CDR2 are LGHDT and YNNKEL (reference sequence). CDR3 length: 16 residues. V was clipped by 4 bases and J by 4 bases, with 16 bases between them. The DNA for the CDR3 is TGTGCCAGCAGCCTAGGGCCTCTAGCAGGCACCGGGGAGCTGTTTTTT. Amino acids: CASSLGPLAGTGELFF.

This clone has a single count. This sequence joins TRBV14 and TRBJ1-3; D unresolved. Per germline, CDR1 SGHDN and CDR2 FVKESK. CDR3 length: 13 amino acids. Trimming pared 7 bases from V and 4 bases from J, leaving 11 bases between. Here the CDR3 reads CASTQSLGNTIYF. CDR3 bases: TGTGCCAGCACTCAAAGCTTAGGAAACACCATATATTTT.

The DNA of the CDR3 is TGTGCCAGCAGCTTAACGGAGGTTCAGCCCCAGCATTTT. This translates into CASSLTEVQPQHF. This sequence joins TRBV7-2 and TRBJ1-5; D gene uncertain. The V end lost 2 bases, the J end lost 6 bases, and 8 bases lay between the germline ends. The CDR3 is made up of 13 amino acids. Per germline, CDR1 SGHTA and CDR2 FQGNSA.

The J gene is TRBJ2-7, the V gene TRBV18; tentatively, D is TRBD1 (5 bases). Germline CDR1 reads KGHSH; CDR2 reads LQKENI. V was cut by 5 bases and J by 1 base, with 6 bases left in between. This CDR3 comprises 12 residues. CDR3: CASSSGSYEQYF. As DNA, the CDR3 is TGTGCCAGCTCATCAGGGTCCTACGAGCAGTACTTC. The variable domain in full, with the rest retrieved from reference TRBV18 and TRBJ2-7, is NAGVMQNPRHLVRRRGQEARLRCSPMKGHSHVYWYRQLPEEGLKFMVYLQKENIIDESGMPKERFSAEFPKEGPSILRIQQVVRGDSAAYFCASSSGSYEQYFGPGTRLTVT.

This chain connects TRBV11-3 to TRBJ1-1, with D unresolved. The length of the CDR3 is 13 residues. The V and J ends lost 5 bases and 1 base respectively, with 8 bases between them. Per germline, CDR1 SGHNT and CDR2 YENEEA. The CDR3 DNA is TGTGCCAGCAGCCCTATCGGGAACACTGAAGCTTTCTTT. It encodes CASSPIGNTEAFF.

CDR3 in amino acids: CASQSSMDEQYF. CDR3 DNA: TGTGCCTCGCAGTCGTCCATGGACGAGCAGTACTTC. The chain couples TRBV28 to TRBJ2-7; D remains ambiguous. The CDR3 is 12 amino acids. CDR1 and CDR2 (germline): MDHEN, SYDVKM. Trimming removed 11 bases from V and 5 bases from J, with 16 bases in between.

The chain combines TRBV18 with TRBJ1-3; 7 bases are a match to TRBD1. CDR1 and CDR2 (germline): KGHSH, LQKENI. J lost 0 bases, V lost 3 bases, and 5 bases had no gene match. The CDR3 sequence is 16 residues long. DNA of the CDR3: TGTGCCAGCTCACCGGGACAGCCCGGCTCTGGAAACACCATATATTTT. Translating gives CASSPGQPGSGNTIYF. The full variable domain, in which reference TRBV18 and TRBJ1-3 provide the parts outside the CDR3, is NAGVMQNPRHLVRRRGQEARLRCSPMKGHSHVYWYRQLPEEGLKFMVYLQKENIIDESGMPKERFSAEFPKEGPSILRIQQVVRGDSAAYFCASSPGQPGSGNTIYFGEGSWLTVV.

The V gene is TRBV20-1, the J gene TRBJ2-1, with 10 positions matching TRBD1. Germline V gene sequence: CDR1 DFQATT, CDR2 SNEGSKA (reference sequence). The CDR3 contains 13 residues. Trimming removed 3 bases from V and 7 bases from J; junction bases left unmatched: 3. The CDR3 DNA reads as TGCAGTGCTAGTTGGACAGGGGGAAATGAGCAGTTCTTC. It codes for CSASWTGGNEQFF.

This chain uses TRBV9 with TRBJ2-7, with 13 bases aligning to TRBD2. CDR3 length: 15 residues. V was pared by 3 bases and J by 7 bases, with 7 bases of the junction left unmatched. Per the germline V gene, CDR1 is SGDLS and CDR2 is YYNGEE. The chain's CDR3 is CASSAELAGGREQYF. For the CDR3, the DNA is TGTGCCAGCAGCGCCGAACTAGCGGGGGGGCGGGAGCAGTACTTC.